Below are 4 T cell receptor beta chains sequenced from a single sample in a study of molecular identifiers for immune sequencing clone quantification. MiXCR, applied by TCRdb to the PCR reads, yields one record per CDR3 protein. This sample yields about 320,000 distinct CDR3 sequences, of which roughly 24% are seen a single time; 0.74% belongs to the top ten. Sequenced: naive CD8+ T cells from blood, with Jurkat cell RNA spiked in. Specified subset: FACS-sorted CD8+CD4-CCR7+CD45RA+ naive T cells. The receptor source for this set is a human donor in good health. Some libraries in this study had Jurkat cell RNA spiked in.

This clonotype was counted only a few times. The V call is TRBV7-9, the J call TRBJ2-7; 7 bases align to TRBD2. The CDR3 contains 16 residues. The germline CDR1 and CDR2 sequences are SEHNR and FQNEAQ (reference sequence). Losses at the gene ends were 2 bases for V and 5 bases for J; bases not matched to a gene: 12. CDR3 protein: CASSLTGLGRSHEQYF. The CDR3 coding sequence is TGTGCCAGCAGCTTAACCGGACTAGGACGCTCTCACGAGCAGTACTTC.

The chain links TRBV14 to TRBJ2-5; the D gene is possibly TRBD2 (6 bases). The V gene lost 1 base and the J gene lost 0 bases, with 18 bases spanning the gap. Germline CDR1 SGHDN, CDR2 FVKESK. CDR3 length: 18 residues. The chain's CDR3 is CASSQVPFGSGYQETQYF. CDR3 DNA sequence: TGTGCCAGCAGCCAAGTCCCTTTTGGCAGCGGGTACCAAGAGACCCAGTACTTC.

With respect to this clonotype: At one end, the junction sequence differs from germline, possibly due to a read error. This CDR3 reads CAGSYRGLAKNIQYF. The CDR3 DNA sequence: TGTGCCGGCAGTTATCGAGGGTTGGCCAAAAACATTCAGTACTTC. The gene calls are TRBV28 and TRBJ2-4; weak D call: TRBD2 (5 bases). The germline gives CDR1 MDHEN, CDR2 SYDVKM. There are 15 residues in the CDR3.

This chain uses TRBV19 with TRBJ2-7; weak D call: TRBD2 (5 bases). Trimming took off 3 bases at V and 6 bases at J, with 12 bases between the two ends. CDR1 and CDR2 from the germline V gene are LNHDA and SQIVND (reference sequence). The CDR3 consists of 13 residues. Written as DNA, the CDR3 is TGTGCCAGTAGTATTTCAGAGGGCTCCGAGCAGTACTTC. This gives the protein CASSISEGSEQYF.